The T cell receptor beta chain described here comes from a study of blood T cells in healthy people across ages. About the study: Every two T cells gave about one barcoded beta molecule via template switching.

This clonotype was detected only a few times. Its specificity is not known. The length of the CDR3 is 18 residues. CDR1 KGHDR and CDR2 SFDVKD come from the germline V gene. Trimming stripped 4 bases from V and 1 base from J, with 21 bases between. Whole-study results and caveats: Diversity figures based on one million T cells were deemed too low.

A J-beta primer mix and a sample-barcoded 5' primer were used in a second PCR of roughly 7 to 12 cycles. Unique molecular identifiers of 12 random nucleotides labeled each cDNA. TCRdb re-derived calls from the 5' RACE reads in MiXCR, one entry per CDR3 protein. The repertoire holds 1.5 million to 1.8 million distinct CDR3 sequences, 35% to 45% seen once, with approximately 4% in the top ten. The receptor's source is a woman between 18 and 29 years old in good health. The V gene is TRBV24-1, the J gene TRBJ1-1; weak D call: TRBD1 (5 bases). Sequencing was performed on blood. CDR3 region: CATSDPLRRAGTNTEAFF. The CDR3 DNA reads TGTGCCACCAGTGACCCGCTGAGGAGGGCAGGGACGAACACTGAAGCTTTCTTT.